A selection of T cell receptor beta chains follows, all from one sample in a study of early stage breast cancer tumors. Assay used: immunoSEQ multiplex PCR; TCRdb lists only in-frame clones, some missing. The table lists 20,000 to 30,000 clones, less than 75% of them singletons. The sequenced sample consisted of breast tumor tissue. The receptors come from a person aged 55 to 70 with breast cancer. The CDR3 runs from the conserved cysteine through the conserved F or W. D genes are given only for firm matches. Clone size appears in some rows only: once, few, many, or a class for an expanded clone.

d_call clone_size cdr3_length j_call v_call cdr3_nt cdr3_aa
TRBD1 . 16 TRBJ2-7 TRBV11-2 TGTGCCAGCAGCTTAGGAGGTAACAGGGGGTCCTACGAGCAGTACTTC CASSLGGNRGSYEQYF
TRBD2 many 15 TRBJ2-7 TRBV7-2 TGTGCCAGCAGCTTAGCAGCGGGAGAGTCCTACGAGCAGTACTTC CASSLAAGESYEQYF
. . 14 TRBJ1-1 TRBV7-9 TGTGCCAGCAGCTTGGTCGGAGCGAACACTGAAGCTTTCTTT CASSLVGANTEAFF
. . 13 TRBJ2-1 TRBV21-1 TGTGCCAGCAGCCCGCGGGTACCCAATGAGCAGTTCTTC CASSPRVPNEQFF
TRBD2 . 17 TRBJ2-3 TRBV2 TGTGCCAGCAGTGGGACTAGCGGGGGAGCCCTCACAGATACGCAGTATTTT CASSGTSGGALTDTQYF
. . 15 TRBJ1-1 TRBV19 TGTGCCAGTATTGATAGGGAAGCGGGGATCACTGAAGCTTTCTTT CASIDREAGITEAFF
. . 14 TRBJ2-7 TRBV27 TGTGCCAGCAGTTTAAAGGCAGGTTACTACGAGCAGTACTTC CASSLKAGYYEQYF
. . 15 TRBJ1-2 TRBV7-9 TGTGCCAGCAGCCCACTACAGGGCTGGAACTATGGCTACACCTTC CASSPLQGWNYGYTF
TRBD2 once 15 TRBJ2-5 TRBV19 TGTGCCAGCGCCCTGGGAGCGGGAATTAAAGAGACCCAGTACTTC CASALGAGIKETQYF
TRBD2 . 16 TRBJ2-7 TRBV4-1 TGCGCCAGCAGCCAAGATCCCAGCGGGAGCTCCTACGAGCAGTACTTC CASSQDPSGSSYEQYF
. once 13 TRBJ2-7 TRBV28 TGTGCCAGCGAGACATTTATTGGAAGCGAGCAGTACTTC CASETFIGSEQYF
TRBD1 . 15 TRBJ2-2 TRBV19 TGTGCCAGTAGTAAGCAGGGGGCGATCACCGGGGAGCTGTTTTTT CASSKQGAITGELFF
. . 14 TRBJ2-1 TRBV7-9 TGTGCCAGCAGCCATACGACAGTCTACAATGAGCAGTTCTTC CASSHTTVYNEQFF
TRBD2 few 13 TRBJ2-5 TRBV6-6 TGTGCCAGCAGTTACGGGGGAGGGGAGACCCAGTACTTC CASSYGGGETQYF
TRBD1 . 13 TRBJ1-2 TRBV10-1 TGCGCCAGCAGTGAGGGACAGGGGAGAGGCTACACCTTC CASSEGQGRGYTF
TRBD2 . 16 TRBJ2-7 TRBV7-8 TGTGCCAGCAGCCTAAGGACTAGTCCCCCACCCTACGAGCAGTACTTC CASSLRTSPPPYEQYF
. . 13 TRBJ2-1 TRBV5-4 TGTGCCAGCAGCTTAGCCAGGGGCAATGAGCAGTTCTTC CASSLARGNEQFF
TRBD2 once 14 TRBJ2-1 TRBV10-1 TGCGCCAGCAGCGCTGGACTAGTCGGGAATGAGCAGTTCTTC CASSAGLVGNEQFF
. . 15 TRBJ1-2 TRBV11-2 TGTGCCAGCAGCTTAGAAGCGGGGCATAACTATGGCTACACCTTC CASSLEAGHNYGYTF
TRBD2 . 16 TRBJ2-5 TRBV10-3 TGTGCCATCAGTGCCTCAACTAGCGGGAGTATGGAGACCCAGTACTTC CAISASTSGSMETQYF
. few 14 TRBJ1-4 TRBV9 TGTGCCAGCAGCGATGTTTTCTCGAATGAAAAACTGTTTTTT CASSDVFSNEKLFF
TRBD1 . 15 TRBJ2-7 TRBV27 TGTGCCAGCAGTCGGGGGGACAGGGGGATCTACGAGCAGTACTTC CASSRGDRGIYEQYF
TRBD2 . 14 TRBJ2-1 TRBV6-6 TGTGCCAGCAGTACGGATCTGGGACTAGCCCGGCAGTTCTTC CASSTDLGLARQFF
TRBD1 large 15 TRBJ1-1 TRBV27 TGTGCCAGCAGTTTAAAGGCAGGGGGCACGACTGAAGCTTTCTTT CASSLKAGGTTEAFF
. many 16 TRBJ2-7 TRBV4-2 TGTGCCAGCAGCCAAGCGGACCAGGGGCGCTGGTACGAGCAGTACTTC CASSQADQGRWYEQYF
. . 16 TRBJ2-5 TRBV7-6 TGTGCCAGCAGCTCCTTTAGCGGAAATCCCCAAGAGACCCAGTACTTC CASSSFSGNPQETQYF